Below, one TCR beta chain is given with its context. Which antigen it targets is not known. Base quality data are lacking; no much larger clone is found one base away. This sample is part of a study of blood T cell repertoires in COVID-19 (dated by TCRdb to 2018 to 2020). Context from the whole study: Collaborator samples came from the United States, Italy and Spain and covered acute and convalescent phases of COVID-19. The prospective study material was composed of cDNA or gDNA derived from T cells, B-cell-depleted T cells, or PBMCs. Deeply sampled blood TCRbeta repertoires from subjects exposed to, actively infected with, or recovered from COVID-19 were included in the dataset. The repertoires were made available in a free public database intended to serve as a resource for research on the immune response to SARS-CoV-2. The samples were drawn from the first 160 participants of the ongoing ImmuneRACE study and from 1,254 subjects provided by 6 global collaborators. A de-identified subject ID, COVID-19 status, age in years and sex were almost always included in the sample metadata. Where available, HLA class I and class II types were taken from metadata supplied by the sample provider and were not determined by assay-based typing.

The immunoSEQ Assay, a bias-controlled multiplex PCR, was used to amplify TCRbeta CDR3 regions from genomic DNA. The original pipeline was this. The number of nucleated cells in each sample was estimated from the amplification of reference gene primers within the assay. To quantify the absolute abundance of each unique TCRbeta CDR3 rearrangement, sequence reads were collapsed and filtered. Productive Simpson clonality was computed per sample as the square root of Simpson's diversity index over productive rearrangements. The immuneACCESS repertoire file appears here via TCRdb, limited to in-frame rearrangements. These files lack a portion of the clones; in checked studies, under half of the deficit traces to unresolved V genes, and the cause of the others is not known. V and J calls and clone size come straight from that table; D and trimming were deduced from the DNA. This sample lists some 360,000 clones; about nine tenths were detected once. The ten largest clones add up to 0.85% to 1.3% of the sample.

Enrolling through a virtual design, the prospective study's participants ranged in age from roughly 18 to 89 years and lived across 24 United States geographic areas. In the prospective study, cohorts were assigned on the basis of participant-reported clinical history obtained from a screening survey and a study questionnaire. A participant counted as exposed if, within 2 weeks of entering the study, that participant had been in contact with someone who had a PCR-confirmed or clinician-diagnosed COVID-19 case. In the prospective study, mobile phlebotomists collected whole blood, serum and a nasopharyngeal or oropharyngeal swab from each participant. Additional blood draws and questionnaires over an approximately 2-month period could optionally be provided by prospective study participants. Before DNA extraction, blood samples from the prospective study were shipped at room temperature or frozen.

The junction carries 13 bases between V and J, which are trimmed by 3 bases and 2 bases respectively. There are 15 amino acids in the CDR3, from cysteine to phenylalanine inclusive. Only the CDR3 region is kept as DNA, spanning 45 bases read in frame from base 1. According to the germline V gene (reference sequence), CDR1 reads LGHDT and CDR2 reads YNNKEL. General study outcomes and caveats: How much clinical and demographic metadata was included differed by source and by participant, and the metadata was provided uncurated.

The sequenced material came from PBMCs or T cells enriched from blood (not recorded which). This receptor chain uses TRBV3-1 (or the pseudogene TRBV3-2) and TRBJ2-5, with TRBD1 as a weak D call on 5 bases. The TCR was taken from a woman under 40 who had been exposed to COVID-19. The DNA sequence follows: TGTGCCAGCAGCCAGGGTACAGGTCGGCAAGAGACCCAGTACTTC. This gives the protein CASSQGTGRQETQYF.